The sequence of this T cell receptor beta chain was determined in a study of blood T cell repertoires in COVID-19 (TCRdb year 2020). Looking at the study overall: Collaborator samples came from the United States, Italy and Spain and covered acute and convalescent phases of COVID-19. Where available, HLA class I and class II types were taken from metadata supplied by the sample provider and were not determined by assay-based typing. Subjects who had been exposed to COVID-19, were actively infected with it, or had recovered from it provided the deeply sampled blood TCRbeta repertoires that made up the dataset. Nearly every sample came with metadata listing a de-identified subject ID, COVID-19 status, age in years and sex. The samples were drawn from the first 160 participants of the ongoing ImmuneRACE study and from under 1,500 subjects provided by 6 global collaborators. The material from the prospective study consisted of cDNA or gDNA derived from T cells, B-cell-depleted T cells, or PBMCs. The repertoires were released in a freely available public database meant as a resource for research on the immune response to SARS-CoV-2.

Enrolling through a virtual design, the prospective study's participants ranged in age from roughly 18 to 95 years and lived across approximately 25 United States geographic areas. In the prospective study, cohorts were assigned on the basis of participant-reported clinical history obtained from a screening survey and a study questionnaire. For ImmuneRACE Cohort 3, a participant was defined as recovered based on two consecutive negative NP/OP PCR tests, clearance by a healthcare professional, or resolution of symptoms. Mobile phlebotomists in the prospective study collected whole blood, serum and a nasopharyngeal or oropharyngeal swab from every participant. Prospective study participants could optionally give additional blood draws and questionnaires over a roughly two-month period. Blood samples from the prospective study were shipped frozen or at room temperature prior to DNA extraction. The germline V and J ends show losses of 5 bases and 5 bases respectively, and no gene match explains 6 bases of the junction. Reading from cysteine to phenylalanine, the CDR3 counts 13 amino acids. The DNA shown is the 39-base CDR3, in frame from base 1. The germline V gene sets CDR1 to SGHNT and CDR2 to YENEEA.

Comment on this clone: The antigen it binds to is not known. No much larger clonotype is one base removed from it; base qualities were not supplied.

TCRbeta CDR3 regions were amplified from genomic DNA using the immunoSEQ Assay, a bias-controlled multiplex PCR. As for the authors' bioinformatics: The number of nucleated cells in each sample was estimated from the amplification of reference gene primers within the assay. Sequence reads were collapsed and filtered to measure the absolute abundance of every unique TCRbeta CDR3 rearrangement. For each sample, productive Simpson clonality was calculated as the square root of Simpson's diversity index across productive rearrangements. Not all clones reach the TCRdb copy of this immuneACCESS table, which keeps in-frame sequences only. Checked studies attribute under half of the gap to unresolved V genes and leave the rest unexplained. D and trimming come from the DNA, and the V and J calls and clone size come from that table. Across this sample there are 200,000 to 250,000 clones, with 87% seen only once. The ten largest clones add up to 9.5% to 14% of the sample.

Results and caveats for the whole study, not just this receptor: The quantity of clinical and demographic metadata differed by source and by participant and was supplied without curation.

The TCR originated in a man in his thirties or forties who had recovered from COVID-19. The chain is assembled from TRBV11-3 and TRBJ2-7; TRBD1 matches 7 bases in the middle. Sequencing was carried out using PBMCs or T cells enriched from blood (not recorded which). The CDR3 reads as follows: CASSDGTVHEQYF. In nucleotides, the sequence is TGTGCCAGCAGCGACGGGACAGTGCACGAGCAGTACTTC.